The 21 T cell receptor beta chains presented below share a single source sample, sequenced in a study of cytomegalovirus exposure and HLA in healthy donors. PCR involved 60 Vbeta and 13 Jbeta primers. Clones were read by immunoSEQ multiplex PCR, and TCRdb kept only the in-frame ones, dropping some. Of roughly 120,000 clones listed, about 81% were seen once; the top ten hold roughly 0.99%. The specimen sequenced was PBMCs. Receptor source: a woman between 25 and 40 years old in good health and CMV-seronegative.

This clone was picked up one time. The V and J genes are TRBV29-1 and TRBJ2-1; TRBD1 matches 9 bases. The CDR3 contains 15 residues. The V and J ends lost 7 bases and 2 bases, in that order; junction bases with no gene match: 9. CDR1 is SQVTM, CDR2 ANQGSEA, per germline. The CDR3 coding sequence is TGCAGCGCCGGAGTGACAGGGGGTCCCTACAATGAGCAGTTCTTC. Protein product: CSAGVTGGPYNEQFF.

The V gene is TRBV11-1, the J gene TRBJ2-7, with unresolved D. This CDR3 contains 13 residues. With 5 bases removed from V and 2 bases from J, the gap between germline ends came to 10 bases. Per the germline V gene, CDR1 is SGHAT and CDR2 is FQDESV (reference sequence). The chain's CDR3 is CASSLGKPYEQYF. The CDR3 coding sequence is TGTGCCAGCAGCCTCGGTAAACCCTACGAGCAGTACTTC.

The CDR3 loop is CASSLTGSSGAEQFF. The CDR3 bases are TGTGCCAGCAGCTTGACAGGGAGTAGCGGGGCTGAGCAGTTCTTC. The chain joins TRBV7-9 to TRBJ2-1; perhaps TRBD2 as D (8 bases). The length of the CDR3 is 15 residues. V was shortened by 3 bases and J by 9 bases, with 18 bases between the two germline ends. The germline CDR1 and CDR2 sequences are SEHNR and FQNEAQ (reference sequence).

The genes are TRBV5-1 and TRBJ2-1, with 11 positions matching TRBD1. The CDR3 is 21 residues long. V lost 0 bases to trimming and J lost 8 bases; unmatched junction nucleotides: 22. Germline V CDR1 and CDR2: SGHRS, YFSETQ. CDR3 amino acids: CASSLARVYRPGQGDLYEQFF. The CDR3 coding sequence is TGCGCCAGCAGCTTGGCCCGCGTATATCGACCGGGACAGGGGGATCTTTATGAGCAGTTCTTC. The whole variable domain, filled in from reference TRBV5-1 and TRBJ2-1, reads KAGVTQTPRYLIKTRGQQVTLSCSPISGHRSVSWYQQTPGQGLQFLFEYFSETQRNKGNFPGRFSGRQFSNSRSEMNVSTLELGDSALYLCASSLARVYRPGQGDLYEQFFGPGTRLTVL.

The CDR3 coding sequence is TGCGCCAGCAGCAGCTACGGGGACTTAGGTGGAAAGCAGTTCTTC. It is translated as CASSSYGDLGGKQFF. The rearrangement uses TRBV5-1 and TRBJ2-1; D may be TRBD2 (6 bases). CDR1 is SGHRS and CDR2 is YFSETQ in the germline V gene. The CDR3 covers 15 residues. The ends were cut back, 4 bases at V and 11 bases at J, with 22 bases in the middle.

The chain joins TRBV18 to TRBJ2-7, with D tentatively TRBD1 (6 bases). V gave up 3 bases and J gave up 0 bases, with 15 bases separating them. There are 16 residues in the CDR3. The V gene's germline CDR1 is KGHSH and CDR2 LQKENI. The CDR3 nucleotides read TGTGCCAGCTCACCCCTGGACAGTACCACCTCCTACGAGCAGTACTTC. This encodes CASSPLDSTTSYEQYF.

This chain joins TRBV7-2 and TRBJ2-7, with TRBD1 identical over 9 bases. V lost 7 bases, J lost 4 bases, and 11 bases stayed unmatched. CDR1 is SGHTA, CDR2 FQGNSA, per germline. This CDR3 has 15 amino acids. CDR3 DNA: TGTGCCAGCACCCTAAGCGGGACAGGGATGTACGAGCAGTACTTC. This codes for CASTLSGTGMYEQYF. The full variable domain, in which reference TRBV7-2 and TRBJ2-7 provide the parts outside the CDR3, is GAGVSQSPSNKVTEKGKDVELRCDPISGHTALYWYRQSLGQGLEFLIYFQGNSAPDKSGLPSDRFSAERTGGSVSTLTIQRTQQEDSAVYLCASTLSGTGMYEQYFGPGTRLTVT.

The chain uses TRBV18 and TRBJ2-7, with D perhaps matching TRBD2 (5 bases). Trimming left V 4 bases short and J 2 bases short, with 12 bases between. CDR3 length equals 14 residues. CDR1 KGHSH and CDR2 LQKENI come from the germline V gene. In DNA, the CDR3 is TGTGCCAGCTCACGTGCCGCCGGGACCTACGAGCAGTACTTC. Protein: CASSRAAGTYEQYF.

The gene calls are TRBV7-2 and TRBJ2-1; TRBD2 aligns across 10 bases. Germline CDR1 is SGHTA and CDR2 is FQGNSA. This CDR3 contains 16 residues. With V trimmed by 5 bases and J by 0 bases, 4 bases remained unmatched. CDR3 in amino acids: CASSASGRASYNEQFF. As DNA, the CDR3 is TGTGCCAGCAGCGCCAGCGGGAGGGCCTCCTACAATGAGCAGTTCTTC.

V gene TRBV27 combines with J gene TRBJ2-3; tentative D call: TRBD2 (5 bases). Looked up from germline, CDR1 is MNHEY and CDR2 is SMNVEV (reference sequence). Trimming removed 7 bases at V and 2 bases at J, with 22 bases between. The CDR3 consists of 17 residues. CDR3 sequence: CASTTGLGPLFTDTQYF. Written as DNA, the CDR3 is TGTGCCAGCACTACGGGGTTGGGTCCCTTATTCACAGATACGCAGTATTTT.

The chain recombines TRBV9 with TRBJ2-1; D ambiguous. V lost 3 bases, J lost 8 bases, and 9 bases lay in between. The CDR3 covers 12 residues. Germline values: CDR1 SGDLS, CDR2 YYNGEE. The CDR3 bases are TGTGCCAGCAGCGCCCAAATAGATGAGCAGTTCTTC. Protein sequence: CASSAQIDEQFF.

This clone was seen only a few times. This chain uses TRBV5-4 with TRBJ2-2; TRBD2 agrees at 15 bases. The CDR3 is made up of 16 amino acids. V shed 5 bases and J 5 bases; nucleotides not matched to a gene: 4. Germline V gives CDR1 SGHNT, CDR2 YYREEE (reference sequence). The CDR3 nucleotides read TGTGCCAGCAGGGGACTAGCGGGAGGACAGACCGGGGAGCTGTTTTTT. This sequence encodes CASRGLAGGQTGELFF.

The CDR3 here is CASSLRYEQFF. As DNA, the CDR3 is TGCGCCAGCAGCTTGCGGTATGAGCAGTTCTTC. V and J are TRBV5-1 and TRBJ2-1; D call uncertain. V shed 1 base and J shed 8 bases, with 4 bases lying between them. CDR3 size: 11 residues. Germline CDR1 SGHRS, CDR2 YFSETQ.

Regarding this clone: Within the sample, other DNA sequences also encode this same CDR3. The V and J genes are TRBV14 and TRBJ1-1, with D possibly being TRBD1 (5 bases). Per the germline V gene, CDR1 is SGHDN and CDR2 is FVKESK. Trimming took off 4 bases at V and 3 bases at J, with 9 bases between the two ends. This CDR3 contains 13 residues. The CDR3 nucleotides are TGTGCCAGCAGCCGTCAGGGATACACTGAAGCTTTCTTT. This codes for CASSRQGYTEAFF.

The chain employs TRBV6-1 and TRBJ1-1; no clear D. CDR3 length equals 15 residues. V lost 4 bases and J lost 3, with 15 bases in between. Germline loops: CDR1 MNHNS, CDR2 SASEGT. DNA of the CDR3: TGTGCCAGCAGTGGAAGACGGAGTGGATACACTGAAGCTTTCTTT. Its translation: CASSGRRSGYTEAFF.

The rearrangement uses TRBV9 and TRBJ1-5; D remains unclear. The CDR3 covers 15 residues. Per the germline V gene, CDR1 is SGDLS and CDR2 is YYNGEE. Deletions cut 0 bases from V and 5 bases from J, with 12 bases between. The CDR3 region is CASSVGPVGDQPQHF. The DNA for the CDR3 is TGTGCCAGCAGCGTAGGTCCTGTAGGAGATCAGCCCCAGCATTTT.

The chain is built from TRBV19 and TRBJ2-6; 12 nucleotides match TRBD2. Trimming removed 3 bases from V and 3 bases from J; junction bases left unmatched: 6. CDR1 and CDR2 (germline): LNHDA, SQIVND (reference sequence). CDR3 length: 18 amino acids. The CDR3 loop reads CASSMRLAGEFGANVLTF. DNA for the CDR3: TGTGCCAGTAGTATGCGACTAGCGGGAGAGTTTGGGGCCAACGTCCTGACTTTC.

J is TRBJ2-1 and V is TRBV9; 16 bases are shared with TRBD2. This CDR3 spans 19 amino acids. Losses at the gene ends were 1 base for V and 7 bases for J; bases not matched to a gene: 11. Looked up from germline, CDR1 is SGDLS and CDR2 is YYNGEE. CDR3 in DNA: TGTGCCAGCAGCGTAACCCCCGGGACTAGCGGGAGGGCCGGGAATGAGCAGTTCTTC. Protein product: CASSVTPGTSGRAGNEQFF.

The rearrangement joins TRBV30 to TRBJ2-7, with TRBD1 matching 7 bases. V trimming: 0 bases; J trimming: 6 bases; junction bases outside the gene matches: 8. Germline V gene lookup returns CDR1 GTSNPN and CDR2 SVGIG (reference sequence). CDR3 length: 14 amino acids. CDR3 sequence (DNA): TGTGCCTGGAGTGTATCGGGACAGCGAGGCGAGCAGTACTTC. Translated: CAWSVSGQRGEQYF.

The V and J genes are TRBV11-3 and TRBJ2-2; tentatively, D is TRBD2 (6 bases). V was clipped by 6 bases and J by 6 bases, with 11 bases between them. The CDR3 loop spans 13 amino acids. CDR1 and CDR2 from the germline V gene are SGHNT and YENEEA. CDR3 loop: CASRPTSSGELFF. The CDR3 bases are TGTGCCAGCAGGCCCACTAGCTCCGGGGAGCTGTTTTTT.

In its sample, this clone was seen once. The chain joins TRBV5-6 to TRBJ1-2, with 9 bases identical to TRBD1. The CDR3 is 15 residues long. The trim removed 4 bases at V and 10 bases at J, leaving 14 bases unmatched. CDR1 is SGHDT, CDR2 YYEEEE, per germline. Written as DNA, the CDR3 is TGTGCCAGCAGCCTGGGGGACAGGGAAGGTTTGGACTACACCTTC. Translating it yields CASSLGDREGLDYTF.